The sequence of this TCR beta chain was determined in a study of T-cell reconstitution after alpha-beta-depleted transplantation in children. Unique molecular identifiers tagged the TCRbeta library. Using its own MiXCR run on the PCR reads, TCRdb lists one record per CDR3 protein. The table records 360,000 or so distinct CDR3 sequences, roughly 20% of them present only once. Trimming shortened V by 0 bases and J by 3 bases, and 12 bases separated the two germline ends. The length of the CDR3 is 15 residues. The germline gives CDR1 LGHNA, CDR2 YSLEER. The chain couples TRBV4-3 to TRBJ2-7; TRBD1 is a possible D gene (6 bases). The material was PBMCs from the stem cell graft donor, obtained from the stem cell graft. The sequence came from a human donor who donated a stem cell graft to a child with acute myeloid leukemia. The CDR3 protein is CASSQDPTTGYEQYF. CDR3 DNA: TGCGCCAGCAGCCAAGATCCGACGACAGGCTACGAGCAGTACTTC.